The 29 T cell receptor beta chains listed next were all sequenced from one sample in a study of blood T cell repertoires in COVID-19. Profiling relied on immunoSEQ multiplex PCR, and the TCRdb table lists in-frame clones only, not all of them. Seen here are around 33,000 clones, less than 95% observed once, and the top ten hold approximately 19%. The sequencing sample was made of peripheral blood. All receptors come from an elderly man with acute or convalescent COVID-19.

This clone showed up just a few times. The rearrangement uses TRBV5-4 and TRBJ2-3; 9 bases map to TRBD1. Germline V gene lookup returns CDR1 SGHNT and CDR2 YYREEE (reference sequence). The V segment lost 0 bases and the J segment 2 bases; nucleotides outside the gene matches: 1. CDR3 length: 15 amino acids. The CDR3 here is CASSLDRGLTDTQYF. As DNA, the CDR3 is TGTGCCAGCAGCTTGGACAGGGGGCTCACAGATACGCAGTATTTT.

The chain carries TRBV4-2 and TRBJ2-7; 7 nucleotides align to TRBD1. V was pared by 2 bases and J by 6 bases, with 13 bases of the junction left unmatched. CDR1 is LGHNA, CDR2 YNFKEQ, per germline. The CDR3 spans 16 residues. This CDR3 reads CASSQRSGQGVGEQYF. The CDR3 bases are TGTGCCAGCAGCCAACGGTCCGGCCAGGGGGTGGGCGAGCAGTACTTC.

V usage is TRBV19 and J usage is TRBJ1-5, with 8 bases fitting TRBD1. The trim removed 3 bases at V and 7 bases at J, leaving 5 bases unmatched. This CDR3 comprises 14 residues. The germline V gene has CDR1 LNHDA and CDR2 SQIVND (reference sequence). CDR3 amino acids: CASSILRGRQPQHF. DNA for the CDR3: TGTGCCAGTAGTATTCTCAGGGGGCGGCAGCCCCAGCATTTT.

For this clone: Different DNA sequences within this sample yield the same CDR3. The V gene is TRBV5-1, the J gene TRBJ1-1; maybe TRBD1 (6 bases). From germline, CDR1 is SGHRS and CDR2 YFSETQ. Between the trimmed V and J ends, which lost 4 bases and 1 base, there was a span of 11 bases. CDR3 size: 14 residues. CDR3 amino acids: CASSLGRGNTEAFF. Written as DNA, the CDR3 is TGCGCCAGCAGCCTGGGCAGGGGGAACACTGAAGCTTTCTTT. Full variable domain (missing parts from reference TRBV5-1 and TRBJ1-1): KAGVTQTPRYLIKTRGQQVTLSCSPISGHRSVSWYQQTPGQGLQFLFEYFSETQRNKGNFPGRFSGRQFSNSRSEMNVSTLELGDSALYLCASSLGRGNTEAFFGQGTRLTVV.

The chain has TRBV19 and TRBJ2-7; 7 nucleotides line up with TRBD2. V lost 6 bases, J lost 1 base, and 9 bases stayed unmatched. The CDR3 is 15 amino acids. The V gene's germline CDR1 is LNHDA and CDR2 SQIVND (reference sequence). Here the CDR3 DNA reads TGTGCCAGTAGCCACAGCGGGGACGGATCCTACGAGCAGTACTTC. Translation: CASSHSGDGSYEQYF.

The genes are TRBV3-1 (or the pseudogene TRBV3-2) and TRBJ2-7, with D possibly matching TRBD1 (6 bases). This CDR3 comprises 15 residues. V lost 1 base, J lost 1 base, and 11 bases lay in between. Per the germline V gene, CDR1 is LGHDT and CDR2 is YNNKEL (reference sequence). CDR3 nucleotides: TGTGCCAGCAGCCAAGGACAGGTAGTATCCTACGAGCAGTACTTC. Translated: CASSQGQVVSYEQYF.

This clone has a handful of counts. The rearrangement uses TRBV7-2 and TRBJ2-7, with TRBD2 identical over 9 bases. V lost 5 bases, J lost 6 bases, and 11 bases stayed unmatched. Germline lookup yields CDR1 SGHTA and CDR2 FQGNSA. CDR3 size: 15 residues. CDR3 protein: CASSPAGGPFPEQYF. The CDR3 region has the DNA TGTGCCAGCAGCCCAGCGGGGGGCCCCTTCCCCGAGCAGTACTTC.

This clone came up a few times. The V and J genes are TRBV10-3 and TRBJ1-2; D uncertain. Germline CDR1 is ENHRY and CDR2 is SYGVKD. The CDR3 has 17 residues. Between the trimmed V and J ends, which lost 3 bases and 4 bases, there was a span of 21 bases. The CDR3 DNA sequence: TGTGCCATCAGTGATTCAGCCCCGGAGGCGGGGATCTATGGCTACACCTTC. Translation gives CAISDSAPEAGIYGYTF.

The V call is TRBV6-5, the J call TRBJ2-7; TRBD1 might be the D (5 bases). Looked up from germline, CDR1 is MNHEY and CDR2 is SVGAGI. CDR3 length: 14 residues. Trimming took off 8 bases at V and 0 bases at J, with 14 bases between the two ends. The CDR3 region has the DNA TGTGCCAGCTCGACGAGAAGGGGCTCCTACGAGCAGTACTTC. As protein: CASSTRRGSYEQYF.

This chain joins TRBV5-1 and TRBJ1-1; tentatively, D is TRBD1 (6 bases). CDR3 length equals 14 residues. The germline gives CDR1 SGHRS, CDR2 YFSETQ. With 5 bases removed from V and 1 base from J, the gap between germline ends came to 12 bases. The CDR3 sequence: CASRGTRGNTEAFF. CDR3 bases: TGCGCCAGCAGGGGGACCAGGGGGAACACTGAAGCTTTCTTT.

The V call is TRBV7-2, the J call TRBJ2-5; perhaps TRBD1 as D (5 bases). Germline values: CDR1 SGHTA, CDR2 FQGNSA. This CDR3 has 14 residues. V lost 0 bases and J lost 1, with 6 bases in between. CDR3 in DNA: TGTGCCAGCAGCTTAGCAACAGGCCAAGAGACCCAGTACTTC. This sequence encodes CASSLATGQETQYF.

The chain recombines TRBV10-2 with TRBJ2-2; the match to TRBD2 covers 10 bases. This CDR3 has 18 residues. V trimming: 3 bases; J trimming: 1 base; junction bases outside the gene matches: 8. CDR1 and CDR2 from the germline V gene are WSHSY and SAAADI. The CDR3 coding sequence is TGCGCCAGCAGTGACGGTCCAGGACTAGCGGTGAACACCGGGGAGCTGTTTTTT. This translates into CASSDGPGLAVNTGELFF.

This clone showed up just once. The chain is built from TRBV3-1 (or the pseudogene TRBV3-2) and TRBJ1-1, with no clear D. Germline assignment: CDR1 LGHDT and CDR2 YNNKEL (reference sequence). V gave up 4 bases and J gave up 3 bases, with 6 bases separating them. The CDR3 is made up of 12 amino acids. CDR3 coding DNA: TGTGCCAGCAGCCGGGCAGACACTGAAGCTTTCTTT. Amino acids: CASSRADTEAFF.

The CDR3 protein is CAWIFPQSGANVLTF. CDR3 coding DNA: TGTGCCTGGATTTTCCCACAGTCTGGGGCCAACGTCCTGACTTTC. V usage is TRBV30 and J usage is TRBJ2-6; D not certain. Germline lookup yields CDR1 GTSNPN and CDR2 SVGIG (reference sequence). V was shortened by 4 bases and J by 1 base, with 11 bases between the two germline ends. The CDR3 runs 15 residues.

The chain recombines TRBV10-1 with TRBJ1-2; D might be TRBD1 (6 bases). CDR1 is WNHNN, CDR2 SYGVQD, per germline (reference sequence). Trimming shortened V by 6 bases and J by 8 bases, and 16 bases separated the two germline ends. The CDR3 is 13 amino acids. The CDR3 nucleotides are TGCGCCAGCAGCGATGACAGGAGAGGCGGCTACACCTTC. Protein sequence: CASSDDRRGGYTF.

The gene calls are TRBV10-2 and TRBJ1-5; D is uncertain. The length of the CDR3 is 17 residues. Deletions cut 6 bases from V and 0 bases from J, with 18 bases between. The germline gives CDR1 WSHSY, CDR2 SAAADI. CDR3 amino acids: CASRSTGNINSNQPQHF. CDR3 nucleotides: TGCGCCAGCAGATCGACGGGGAATATCAATAGCAATCAGCCCCAGCATTTT.

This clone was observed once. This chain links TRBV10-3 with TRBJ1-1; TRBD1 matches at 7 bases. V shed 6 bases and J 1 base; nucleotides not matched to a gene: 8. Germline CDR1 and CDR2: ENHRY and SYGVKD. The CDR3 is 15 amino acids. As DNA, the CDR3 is TGTGCCATCAGGAGGGGGCCCAGAGAGAACACTGAAGCTTTCTTT. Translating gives CAIRRGPRENTEAFF.

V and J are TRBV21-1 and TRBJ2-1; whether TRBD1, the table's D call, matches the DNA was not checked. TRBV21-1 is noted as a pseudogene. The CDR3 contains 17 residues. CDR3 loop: CASSKGRQTEAYNEQFF. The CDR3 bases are TGTGCCAGCAGCAAAGGGCGCCAGACAGAGGCCTACAATGAGCAGTTCTTC.

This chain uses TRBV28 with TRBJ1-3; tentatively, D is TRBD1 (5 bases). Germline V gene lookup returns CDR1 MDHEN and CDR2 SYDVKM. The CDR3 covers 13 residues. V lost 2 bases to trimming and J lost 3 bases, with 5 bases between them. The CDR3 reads CASSLTGGNTIYF. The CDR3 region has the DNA TGTGCCAGCAGTTTAACAGGTGGAAACACCATATATTTT.

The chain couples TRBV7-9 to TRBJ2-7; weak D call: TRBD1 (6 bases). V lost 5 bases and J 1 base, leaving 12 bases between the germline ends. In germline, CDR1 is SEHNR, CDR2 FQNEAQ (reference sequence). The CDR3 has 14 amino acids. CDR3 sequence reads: CASSHRDNSYEQYF. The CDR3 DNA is TGTGCCAGCAGCCACCGGGACAATTCCTACGAGCAGTACTTC.

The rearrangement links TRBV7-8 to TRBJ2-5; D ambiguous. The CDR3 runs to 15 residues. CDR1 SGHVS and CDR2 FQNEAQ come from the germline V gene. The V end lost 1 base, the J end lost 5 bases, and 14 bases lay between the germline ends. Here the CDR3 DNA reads TGTGCCAGCAGCTTAGATCAGGCAGCCCGGGAGACCCAGTACTTC. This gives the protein CASSLDQAARETQYF.

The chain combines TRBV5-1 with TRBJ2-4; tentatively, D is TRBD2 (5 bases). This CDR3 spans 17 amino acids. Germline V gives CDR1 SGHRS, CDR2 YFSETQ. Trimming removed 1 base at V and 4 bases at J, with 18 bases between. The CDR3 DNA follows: TGCGCCAGCAGCTTGAATCCCCTTTCGGGCGGGAAAAACATTCAGTACTTC. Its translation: CASSLNPLSGGKNIQYF.

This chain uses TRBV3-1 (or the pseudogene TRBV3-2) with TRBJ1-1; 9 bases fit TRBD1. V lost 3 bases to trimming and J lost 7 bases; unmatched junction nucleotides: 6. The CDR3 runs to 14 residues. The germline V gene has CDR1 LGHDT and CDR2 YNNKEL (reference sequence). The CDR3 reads CASSQATGGGEAFF. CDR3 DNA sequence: TGTGCCAGCAGCCAGGCAACAGGGGGCGGTGAAGCTTTCTTT.

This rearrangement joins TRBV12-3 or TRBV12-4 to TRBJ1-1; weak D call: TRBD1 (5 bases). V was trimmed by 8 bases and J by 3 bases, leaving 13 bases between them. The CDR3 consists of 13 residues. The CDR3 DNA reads TGTGCCAGCGATTCAGGGTTGGACACTGAAGCTTTCTTT. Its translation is CASDSGLDTEAFF.

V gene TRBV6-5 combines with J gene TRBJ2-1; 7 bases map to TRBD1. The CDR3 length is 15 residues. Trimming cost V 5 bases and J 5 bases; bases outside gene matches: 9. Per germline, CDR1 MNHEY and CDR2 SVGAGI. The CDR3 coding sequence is TGTGCCAGCAGTCCCGACAGGGCCGGACACAATGAGCAGTTCTTC. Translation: CASSPDRAGHNEQFF.

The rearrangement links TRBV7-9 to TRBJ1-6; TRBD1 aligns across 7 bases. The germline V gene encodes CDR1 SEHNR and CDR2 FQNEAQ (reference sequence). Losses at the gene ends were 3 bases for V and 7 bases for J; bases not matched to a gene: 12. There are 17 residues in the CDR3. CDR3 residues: CASSLRFDDRDNSPLHF. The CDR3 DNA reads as TGTGCCAGCAGCTTGAGGTTCGACGACAGGGACAATTCACCCCTCCACTTT.

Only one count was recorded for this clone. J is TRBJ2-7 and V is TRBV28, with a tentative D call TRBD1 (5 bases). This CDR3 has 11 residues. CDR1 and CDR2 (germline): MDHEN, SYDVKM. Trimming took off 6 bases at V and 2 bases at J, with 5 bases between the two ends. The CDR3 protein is CASRTAYEQYF. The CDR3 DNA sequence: TGTGCCAGCAGGACAGCCTACGAGCAGTACTTC.

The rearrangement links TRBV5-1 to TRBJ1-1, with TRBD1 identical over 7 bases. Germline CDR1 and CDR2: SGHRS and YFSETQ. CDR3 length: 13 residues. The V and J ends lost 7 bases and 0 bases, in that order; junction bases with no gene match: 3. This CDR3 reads CASGQDMNTEAFF. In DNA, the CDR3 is TGCGCCAGCGGACAGGACATGAACACTGAAGCTTTCTTT.

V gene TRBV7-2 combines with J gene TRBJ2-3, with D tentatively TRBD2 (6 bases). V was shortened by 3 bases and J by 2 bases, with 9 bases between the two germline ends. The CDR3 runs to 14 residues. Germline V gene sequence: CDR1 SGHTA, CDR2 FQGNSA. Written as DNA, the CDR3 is TGTGCCAGCAGCTTGGGGACTTCCACAGATACGCAGTATTTT. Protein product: CASSLGTSTDTQYF.